This T cell receptor (beta chain) was documented in a study of cytomegalovirus exposure and HLA in healthy donors. This clone was seen a few times. Its antigen is undetermined. Study conclusions and caveats: In a later analysis, an Asian-associated ancestry cluster reportedly showed fewer N-insertions than the approximately 670-donor mean. Presence/absence analyses supposed approximately even sequencing depth among donors. The study put 150 or so TCR beta chains on its list as cytomegalovirus-associated.

Both 60 Vbeta primers and 13 Jbeta primers went into the PCR. The table came from immunoSEQ multiplex PCR; TCRdb's copy has only in-frame clones and leaves some out. The table records 200,000 to 250,000 clones, around 85% of them present only once. What was sequenced was PBMCs. The clonotype comes from a human donor in good health.

The CDR3 region has the DNA TGCGCCAGCAGCCTTCAGGGGAGCTCCTACGAGCAGTACTTC. Translating it yields CASSLQGSSYEQYF. V is TRBV4-1 and J is TRBJ2-7; D possibly corresponds to TRBD1 (6 bases). CDR3 length: 14 amino acids. The germline gives CDR1 MGHRA, CDR2 YSYEKL. V was pared by 4 bases and J by 0 bases, with 10 bases between.